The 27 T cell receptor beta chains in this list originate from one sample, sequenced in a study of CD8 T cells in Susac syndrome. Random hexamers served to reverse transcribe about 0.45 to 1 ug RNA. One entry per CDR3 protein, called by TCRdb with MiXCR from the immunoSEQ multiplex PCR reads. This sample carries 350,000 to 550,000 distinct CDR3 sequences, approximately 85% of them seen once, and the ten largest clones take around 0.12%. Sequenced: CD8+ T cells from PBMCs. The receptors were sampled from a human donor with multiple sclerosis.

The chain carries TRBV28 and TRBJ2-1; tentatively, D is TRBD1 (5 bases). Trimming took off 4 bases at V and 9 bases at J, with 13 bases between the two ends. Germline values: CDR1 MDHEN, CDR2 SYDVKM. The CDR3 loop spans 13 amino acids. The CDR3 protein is CASSSQDRPEQFF. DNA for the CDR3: TGTGCCAGCAGTTCCCAAGACAGACCTGAGCAGTTCTTC.

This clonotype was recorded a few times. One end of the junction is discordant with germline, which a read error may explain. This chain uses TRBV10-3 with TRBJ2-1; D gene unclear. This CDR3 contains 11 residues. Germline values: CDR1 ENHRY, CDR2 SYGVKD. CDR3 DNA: TGTGCCATTAGTGATCAGGATGAGCAGTTCTTC. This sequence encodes CAISDQDEQFF.

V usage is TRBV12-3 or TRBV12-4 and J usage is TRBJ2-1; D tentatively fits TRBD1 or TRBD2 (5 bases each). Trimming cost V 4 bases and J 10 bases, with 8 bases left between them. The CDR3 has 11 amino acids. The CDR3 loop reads CASSSGPEQFF. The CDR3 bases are TGTGCCAGCAGTTCGGGGCCCGAGCAGTTCTTC.

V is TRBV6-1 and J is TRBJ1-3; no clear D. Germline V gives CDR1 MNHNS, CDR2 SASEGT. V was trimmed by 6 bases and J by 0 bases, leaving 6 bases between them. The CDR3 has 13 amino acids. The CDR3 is CASRPGSGNTIYF. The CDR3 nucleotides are TGTGCCAGCAGGCCTGGCTCTGGAAACACCATATATTTT.

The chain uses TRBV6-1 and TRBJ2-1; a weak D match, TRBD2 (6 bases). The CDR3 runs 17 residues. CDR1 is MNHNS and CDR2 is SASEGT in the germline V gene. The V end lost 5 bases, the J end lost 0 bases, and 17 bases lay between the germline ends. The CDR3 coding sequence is TGTGCCAGCAGTCGCTTTGCGAATAGCGGCTCCTACAATGAGCAGTTCTTC. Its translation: CASSRFANSGSYNEQFF.

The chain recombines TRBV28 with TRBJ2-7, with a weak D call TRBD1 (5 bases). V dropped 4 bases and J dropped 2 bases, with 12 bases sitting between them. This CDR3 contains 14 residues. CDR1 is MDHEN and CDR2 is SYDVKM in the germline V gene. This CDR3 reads CASSSDSQPYEQYF. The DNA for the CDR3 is TGTGCCAGCAGTTCTGACAGTCAGCCCTACGAGCAGTACTTC.

The DNA of the CDR3 is TGTGCCAGCAGTGGATTGACAGGCGATAATTCACCCCTCCACTTT. This translates into CASSGLTGDNSPLHF. This chain joins TRBV2 and TRBJ1-6; D possibly corresponds to TRBD1 (6 bases). CDR3 length: 15 residues. V dropped 4 bases and J dropped 5 bases, with 12 bases sitting between them. Looked up from germline, CDR1 is SNHLY and CDR2 is FYNNEI.

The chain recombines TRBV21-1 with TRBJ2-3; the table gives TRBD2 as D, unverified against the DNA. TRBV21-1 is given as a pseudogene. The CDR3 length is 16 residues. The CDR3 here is CASSKEGRQGTDTQYF. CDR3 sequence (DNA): TGTGCCAGCAGCAAAGAGGGACGGCAAGGCACAGATACGCAGTATTTT.

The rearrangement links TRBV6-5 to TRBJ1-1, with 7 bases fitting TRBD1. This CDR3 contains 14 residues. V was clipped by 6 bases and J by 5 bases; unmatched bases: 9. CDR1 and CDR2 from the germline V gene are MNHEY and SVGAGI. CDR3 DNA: TGTGCCAGCAGCCCCCAGGGGGGTTGGACTGAAGCTTTCTTT. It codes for CASSPQGGWTEAFF.

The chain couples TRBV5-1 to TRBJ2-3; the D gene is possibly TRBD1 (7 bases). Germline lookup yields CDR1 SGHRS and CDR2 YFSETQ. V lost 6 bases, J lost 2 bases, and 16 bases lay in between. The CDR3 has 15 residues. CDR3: CASTSGRGATDTQYF. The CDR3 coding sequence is TGCGCCAGCACCAGCGGCAGGGGGGCCACAGATACGCAGTATTTT. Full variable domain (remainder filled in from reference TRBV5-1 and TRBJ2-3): KAGVTQTPRYLIKTRGQQVTLSCSPISGHRSVSWYQQTPGQGLQFLFEYFSETQRNKGNFPGRFSGRQFSNSRSEMNVSTLELGDSALYLCASTSGRGATDTQYFGPGTRLTVL.

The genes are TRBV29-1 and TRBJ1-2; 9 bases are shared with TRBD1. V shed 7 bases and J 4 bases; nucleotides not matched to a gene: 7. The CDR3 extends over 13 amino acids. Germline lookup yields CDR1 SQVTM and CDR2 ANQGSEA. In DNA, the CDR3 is TGCAGCGCTACAGGGGGCACAGGCTATGGCTACACCTTC. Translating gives CSATGGTGYGYTF.

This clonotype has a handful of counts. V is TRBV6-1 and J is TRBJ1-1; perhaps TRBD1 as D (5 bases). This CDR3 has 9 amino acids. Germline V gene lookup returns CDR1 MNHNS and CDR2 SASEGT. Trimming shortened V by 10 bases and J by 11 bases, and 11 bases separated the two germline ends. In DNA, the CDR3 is TGTGCCACTCACCACAGGGCTTTCTTT. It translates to CATHHRAFF.

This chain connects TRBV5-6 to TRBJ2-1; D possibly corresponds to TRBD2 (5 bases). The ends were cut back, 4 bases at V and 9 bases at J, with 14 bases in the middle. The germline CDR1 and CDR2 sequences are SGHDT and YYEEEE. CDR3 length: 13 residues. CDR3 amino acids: CASSPVLEAEQFF. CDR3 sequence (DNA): TGTGCCAGCAGCCCCGTACTAGAGGCTGAGCAGTTCTTC.

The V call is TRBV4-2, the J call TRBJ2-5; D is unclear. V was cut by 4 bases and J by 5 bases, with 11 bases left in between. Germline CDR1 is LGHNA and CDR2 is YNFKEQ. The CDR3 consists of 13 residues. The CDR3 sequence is CASSPERWETQYF. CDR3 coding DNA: TGTGCCAGCAGCCCTGAACGTTGGGAGACCCAGTACTTC.

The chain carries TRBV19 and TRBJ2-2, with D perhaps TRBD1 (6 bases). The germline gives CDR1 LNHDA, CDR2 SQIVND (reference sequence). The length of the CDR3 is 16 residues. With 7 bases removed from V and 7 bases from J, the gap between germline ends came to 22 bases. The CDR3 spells CASTIPLWGQIGELFF. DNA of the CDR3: TGTGCCAGTACCATTCCCCTTTGGGGGCAAATCGGGGAGCTGTTTTTT.

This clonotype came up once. In nucleotides, the CDR3 is TGTGCCACCAGTGATTTGTTGGGTAATGAGCAGTTCTTC. Protein: CATSDLLGNEQFF. V is TRBV24-1 and J is TRBJ2-1; D not resolved. Trimming took 0 bases from V and 7 from J, leaving 6 bases between them. The germline V gene has CDR1 KGHDR and CDR2 SFDVKD. This CDR3 is 13 amino acids long.

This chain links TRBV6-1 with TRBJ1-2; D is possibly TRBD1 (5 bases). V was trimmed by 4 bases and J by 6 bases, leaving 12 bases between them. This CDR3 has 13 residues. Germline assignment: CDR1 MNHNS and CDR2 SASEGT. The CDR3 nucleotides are TGTGCCAGCAGTGGTGGAGTAGGGGATGGCTACACCTTC. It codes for CASSGGVGDGYTF.

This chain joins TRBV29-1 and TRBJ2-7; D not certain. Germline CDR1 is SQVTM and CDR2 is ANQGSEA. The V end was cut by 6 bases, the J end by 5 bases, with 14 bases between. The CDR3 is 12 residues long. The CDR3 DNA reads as TGCAGCGTCGCTGACGGGTCTGACGAGCAGTACTTC. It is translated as CSVADGSDEQYF.

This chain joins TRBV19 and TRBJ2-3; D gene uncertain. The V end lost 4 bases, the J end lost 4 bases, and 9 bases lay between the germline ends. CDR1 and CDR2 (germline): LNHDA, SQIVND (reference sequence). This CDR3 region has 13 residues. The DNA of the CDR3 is TGTGCCAGTAGTACAACTGCGGCAGATACGCAGTATTTT. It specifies CASSTTAADTQYF.

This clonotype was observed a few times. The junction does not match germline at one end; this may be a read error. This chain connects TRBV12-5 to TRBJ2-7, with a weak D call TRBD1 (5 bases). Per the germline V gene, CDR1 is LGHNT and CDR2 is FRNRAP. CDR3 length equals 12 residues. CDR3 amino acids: CASGLGHYEQYF. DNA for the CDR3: TGTGCTAGTGGCTTGGGGCACTACGAGCAGTACTTC.

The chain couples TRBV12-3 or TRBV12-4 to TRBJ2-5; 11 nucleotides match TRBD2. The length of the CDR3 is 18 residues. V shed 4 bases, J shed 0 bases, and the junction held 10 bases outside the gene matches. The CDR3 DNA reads TGTGCCAGCAGTTCTCTCGCGCTAGCGGGGGGATACCAAGAGACCCAGTACTTC. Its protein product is CASSSLALAGGYQETQYF.

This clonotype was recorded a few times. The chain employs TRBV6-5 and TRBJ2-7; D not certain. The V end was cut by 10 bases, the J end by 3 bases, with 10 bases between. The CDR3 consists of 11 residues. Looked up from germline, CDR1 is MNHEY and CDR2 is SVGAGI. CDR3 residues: CATRSYYEQYF. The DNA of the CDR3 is TGTGCCACCCGCAGCTACTACGAGCAGTACTTC.

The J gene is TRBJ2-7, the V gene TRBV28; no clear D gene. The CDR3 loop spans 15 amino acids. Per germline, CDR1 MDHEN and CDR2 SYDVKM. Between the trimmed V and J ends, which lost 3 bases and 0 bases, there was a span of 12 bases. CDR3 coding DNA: TGTGCCAGCAGTTTTCTCCAGACCCCCTCCTACGAGCAGTACTTC. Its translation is CASSFLQTPSYEQYF.

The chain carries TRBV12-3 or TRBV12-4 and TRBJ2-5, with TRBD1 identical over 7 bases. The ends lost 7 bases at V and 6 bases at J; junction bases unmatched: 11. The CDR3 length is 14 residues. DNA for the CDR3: TGTGCCAGCACCACTGATACCAGGGGGAAGACCCAGTACTTC. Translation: CASTTDTRGKTQYF.

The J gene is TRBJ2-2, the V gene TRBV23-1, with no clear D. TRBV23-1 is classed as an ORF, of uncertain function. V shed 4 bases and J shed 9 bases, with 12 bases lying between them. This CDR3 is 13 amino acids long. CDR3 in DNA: TGCGCCAGCAGTCTGTATGGCCCTAGGGAGCTGTTTTTT. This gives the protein CASSLYGPRELFF.

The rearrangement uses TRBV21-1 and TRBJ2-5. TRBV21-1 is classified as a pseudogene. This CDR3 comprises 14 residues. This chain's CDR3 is CASSKTGVQETQYF. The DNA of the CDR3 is TGTGCCAGCAGCAAAACGGGAGTTCAAGAGACCCAGTACTTC.

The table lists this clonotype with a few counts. The CDR3 loop reads CASSYPTSGGPDTQYF. CDR3 DNA: TGTGCCAGCAGTTACCCGACTAGCGGGGGGCCTGATACGCAGTATTTT. The chain employs TRBV6-2 or TRBV6-3 and TRBJ2-3; 13 nucleotides agree with TRBD2. The trim removed 2 bases at V and 6 bases at J, leaving 5 bases unmatched. This CDR3 comprises 16 residues. Germline assignment: CDR1 MNHEY and CDR2 SVGEGT.